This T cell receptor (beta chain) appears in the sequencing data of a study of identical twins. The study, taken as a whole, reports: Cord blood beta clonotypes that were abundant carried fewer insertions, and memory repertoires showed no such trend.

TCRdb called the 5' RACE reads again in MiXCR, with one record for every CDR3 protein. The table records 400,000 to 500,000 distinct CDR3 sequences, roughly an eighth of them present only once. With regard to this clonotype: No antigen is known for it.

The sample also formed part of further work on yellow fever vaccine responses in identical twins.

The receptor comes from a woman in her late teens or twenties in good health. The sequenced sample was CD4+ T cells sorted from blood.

CDR3: CSASPWGGANVLTF. In nucleotides, the CDR3 is TGCAGTGCTAGCCCCTGGGGTGGGGCCAACGTCCTGACTTTC. The rearrangement links TRBV20-1 to TRBJ2-6; D ambiguous. This CDR3 spans 14 amino acids. Trimming stripped 3 bases from V and 3 bases from J, with 9 bases between. CDR1 is DFQATT, CDR2 SNEGSKA, per germline (reference sequence).